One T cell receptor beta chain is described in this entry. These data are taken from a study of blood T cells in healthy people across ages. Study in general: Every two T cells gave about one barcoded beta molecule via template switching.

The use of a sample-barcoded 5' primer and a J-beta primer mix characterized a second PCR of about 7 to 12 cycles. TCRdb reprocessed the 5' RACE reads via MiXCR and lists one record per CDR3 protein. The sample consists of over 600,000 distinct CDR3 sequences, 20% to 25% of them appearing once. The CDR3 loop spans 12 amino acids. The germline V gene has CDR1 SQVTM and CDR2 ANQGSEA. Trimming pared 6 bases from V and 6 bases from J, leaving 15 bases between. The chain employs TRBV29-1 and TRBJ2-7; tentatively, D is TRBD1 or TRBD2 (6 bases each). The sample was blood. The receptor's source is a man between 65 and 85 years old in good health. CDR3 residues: CSVEPQGGEQYF. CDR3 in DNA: TGCAGCGTAGAACCACAGGGAGGCGAGCAGTACTTC.